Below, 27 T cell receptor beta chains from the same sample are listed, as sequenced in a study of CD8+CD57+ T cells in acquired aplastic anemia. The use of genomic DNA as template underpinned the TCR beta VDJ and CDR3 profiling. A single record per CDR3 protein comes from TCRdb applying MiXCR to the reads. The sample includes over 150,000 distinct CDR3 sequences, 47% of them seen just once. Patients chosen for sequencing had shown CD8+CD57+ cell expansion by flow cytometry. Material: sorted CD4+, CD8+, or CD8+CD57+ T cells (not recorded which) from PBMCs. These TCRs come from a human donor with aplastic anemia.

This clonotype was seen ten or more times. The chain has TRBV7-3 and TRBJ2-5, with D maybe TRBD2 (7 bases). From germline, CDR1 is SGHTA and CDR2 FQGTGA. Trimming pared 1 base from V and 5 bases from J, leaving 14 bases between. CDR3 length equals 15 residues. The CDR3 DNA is TGTGCCAGCAGCTTAAATTCGGGGGGCGGGGAGACCCAGTACTTC. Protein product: CASSLNSGGGETQYF.

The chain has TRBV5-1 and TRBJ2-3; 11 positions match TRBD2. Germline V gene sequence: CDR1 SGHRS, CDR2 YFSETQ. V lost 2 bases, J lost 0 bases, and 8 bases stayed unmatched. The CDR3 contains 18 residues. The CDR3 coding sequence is TGCGCCAGCAGCTTTTTCTCGGGACTAGCGGCAAGCACAGATACGCAGTATTTT. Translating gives CASSFFSGLAASTDTQYF.

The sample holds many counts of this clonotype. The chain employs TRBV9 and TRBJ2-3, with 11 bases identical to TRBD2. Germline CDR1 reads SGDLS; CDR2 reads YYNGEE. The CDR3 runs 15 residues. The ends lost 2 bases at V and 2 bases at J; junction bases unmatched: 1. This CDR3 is CASSVTSGTTDTQYF. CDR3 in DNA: TGTGCCAGCAGCGTGACTAGCGGGACCACAGATACGCAGTATTTT.

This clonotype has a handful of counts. The CDR3 spells CAIRRTVFMNTEAFF. CDR3 in DNA: TGTGCCATCAGGAGGACAGTGTTCATGAACACTGAAGCTTTCTTT. The chain is built from TRBV10-3 and TRBJ1-1; TRBD1 is a possible D gene (6 bases). The germline V and J ends were trimmed by 6 bases and 0 bases, with 14 bases remaining between them. The CDR3 covers 15 residues. Germline V gives CDR1 ENHRY, CDR2 SYGVKD.

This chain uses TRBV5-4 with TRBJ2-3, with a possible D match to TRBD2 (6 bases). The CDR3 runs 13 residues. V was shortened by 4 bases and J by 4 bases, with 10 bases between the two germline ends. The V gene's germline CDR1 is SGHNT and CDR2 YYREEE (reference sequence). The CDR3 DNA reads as TGTGCCAGCAGCACCGGGACTGCAGATACGCAGTATTTT. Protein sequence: CASSTGTADTQYF.

The chain's CDR3 is CASSASGVGGETQYF. CDR3 sequence (DNA): TGTGCCAGCAGTGCGTCTGGGGTAGGTGGAGAGACCCAGTACTTC. The genes are TRBV2 and TRBJ2-5; D gene ambiguous. V shed 4 bases and J shed 4 bases, with 16 bases lying between them. The CDR3 contains 15 residues. Germline V gene lookup returns CDR1 SNHLY and CDR2 FYNNEI.

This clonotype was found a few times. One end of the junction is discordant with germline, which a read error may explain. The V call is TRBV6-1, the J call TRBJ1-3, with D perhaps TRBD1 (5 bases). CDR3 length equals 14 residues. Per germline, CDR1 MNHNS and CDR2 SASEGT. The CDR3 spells CASRPSGEGNAIYF. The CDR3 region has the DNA TGTGCCAGCAGGCCCTCGGGGGAGGGAAACGCCATATATTTT.

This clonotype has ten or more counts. CDR3 loop: CASSLVSGGNQPQHF. CDR3 nucleotide sequence: TGTGCCAGCAGTTTAGTGTCGGGGGGCAATCAGCCCCAGCATTTT. The chain has TRBV12-3 or TRBV12-4 and TRBJ1-5, with D perhaps TRBD1 (5 bases). The V end lost 1 base, the J end lost 2 bases, and 9 bases lay between the germline ends. This CDR3 comprises 15 residues.

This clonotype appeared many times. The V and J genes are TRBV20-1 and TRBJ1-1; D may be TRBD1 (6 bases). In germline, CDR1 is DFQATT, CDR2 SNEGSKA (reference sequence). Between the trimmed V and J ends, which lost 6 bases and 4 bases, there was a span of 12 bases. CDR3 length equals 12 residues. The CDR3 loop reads CSAPRGATEAFF. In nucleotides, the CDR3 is TGCAGTGCCCCCCGGGGGGCCACTGAAGCTTTCTTT.

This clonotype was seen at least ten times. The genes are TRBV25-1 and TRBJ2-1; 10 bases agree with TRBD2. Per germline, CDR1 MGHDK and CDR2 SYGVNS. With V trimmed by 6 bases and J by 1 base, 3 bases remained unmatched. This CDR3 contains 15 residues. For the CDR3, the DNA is TGTGCCAGCAGGACAGCGGGAGGGTCCTACAATGAGCAGTTCTTC. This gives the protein CASRTAGGSYNEQFF.

CDR3 loop: CSAGRLAGGGYNEQFF. CDR3 coding DNA: TGCAGTGCTGGCCGACTAGCGGGAGGAGGGTACAATGAGCAGTTCTTC. The chain uses TRBV20-1 and TRBJ2-1, with 13 bases matching TRBD2. V was pared by 5 bases and J by 4 bases, with 8 bases of the junction left unmatched. Germline V gene sequence: CDR1 DFQATT, CDR2 SNEGSKA (reference sequence). CDR3 length equals 16 residues.

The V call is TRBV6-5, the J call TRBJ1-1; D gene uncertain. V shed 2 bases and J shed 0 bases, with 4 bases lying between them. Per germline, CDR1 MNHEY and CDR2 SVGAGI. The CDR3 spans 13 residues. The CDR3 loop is CASSYRVNTEAFF. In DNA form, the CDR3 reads TGTGCCAGCAGTTACCGGGTGAACACTGAAGCTTTCTTT.

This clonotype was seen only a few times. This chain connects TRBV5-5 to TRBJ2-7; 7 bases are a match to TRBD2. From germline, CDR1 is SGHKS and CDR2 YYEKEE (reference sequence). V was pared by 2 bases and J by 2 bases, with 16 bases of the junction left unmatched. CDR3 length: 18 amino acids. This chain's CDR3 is CASSFHPRREFRAYEQYF. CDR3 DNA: TGTGCCAGCAGCTTCCACCCGAGGCGGGAGTTCAGGGCCTACGAGCAGTACTTC.

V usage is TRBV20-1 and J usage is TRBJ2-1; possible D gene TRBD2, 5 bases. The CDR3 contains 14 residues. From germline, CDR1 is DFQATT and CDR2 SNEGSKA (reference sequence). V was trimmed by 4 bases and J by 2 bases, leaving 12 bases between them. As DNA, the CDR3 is TGCAGTGCTACCTTGGACTCAACCTACAATGAGCAGTTCTTC. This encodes CSATLDSTYNEQFF.

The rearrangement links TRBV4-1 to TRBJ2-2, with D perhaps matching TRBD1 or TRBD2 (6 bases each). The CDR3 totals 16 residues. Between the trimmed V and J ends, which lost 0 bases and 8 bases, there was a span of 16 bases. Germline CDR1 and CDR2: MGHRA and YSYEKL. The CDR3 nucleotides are TGCGCCAGCAGCCAAGAAAAGGTTCCGGGGGCGGGGGAGCTGTTTTTT. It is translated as CASSQEKVPGAGELFF.

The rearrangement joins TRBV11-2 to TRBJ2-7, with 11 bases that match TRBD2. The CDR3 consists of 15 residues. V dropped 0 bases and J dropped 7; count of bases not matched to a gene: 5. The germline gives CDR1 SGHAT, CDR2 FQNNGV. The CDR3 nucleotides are TGTGCCAGCAGCTTAGAAATAGCGGGAGGGCGTGAGCAGTACTTC. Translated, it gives CASSLEIAGGREQYF.

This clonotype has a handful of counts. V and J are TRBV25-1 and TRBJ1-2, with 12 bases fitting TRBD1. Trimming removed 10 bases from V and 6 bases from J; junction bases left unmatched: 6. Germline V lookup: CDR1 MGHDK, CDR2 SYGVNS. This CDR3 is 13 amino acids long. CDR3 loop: CATGTGGEDGYTF. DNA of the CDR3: TGTGCCACCGGGACAGGGGGCGAGGATGGCTACACCTTC.

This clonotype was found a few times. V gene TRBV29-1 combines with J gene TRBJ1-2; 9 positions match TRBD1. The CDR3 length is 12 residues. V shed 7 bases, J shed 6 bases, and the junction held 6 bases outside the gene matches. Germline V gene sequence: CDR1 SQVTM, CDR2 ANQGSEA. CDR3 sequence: CSATGTGNGYTF. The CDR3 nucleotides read TGCAGCGCAACCGGGACAGGGAATGGCTACACCTTC. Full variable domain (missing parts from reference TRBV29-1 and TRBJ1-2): SAVISQKPSRDICQRGTSLTIQCQVDSQVTMMFWYRQQPGQSLTLIATANQGSEATYESGFVIDKFPISRPNLTFSTLTVSNMSPEDSSIYLCSATGTGNGYTFGSGTRLTVV.

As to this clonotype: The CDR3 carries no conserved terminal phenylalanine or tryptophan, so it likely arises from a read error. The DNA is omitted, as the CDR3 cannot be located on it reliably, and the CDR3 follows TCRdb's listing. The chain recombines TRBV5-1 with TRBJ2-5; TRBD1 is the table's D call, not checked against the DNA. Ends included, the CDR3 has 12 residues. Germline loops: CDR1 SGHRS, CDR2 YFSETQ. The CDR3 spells CASSLGQGPRCL.

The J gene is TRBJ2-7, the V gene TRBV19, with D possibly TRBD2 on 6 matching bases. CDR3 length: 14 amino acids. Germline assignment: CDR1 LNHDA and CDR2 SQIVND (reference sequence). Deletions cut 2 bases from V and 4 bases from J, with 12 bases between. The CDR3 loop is CASSIRLRGYEQYF. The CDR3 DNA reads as TGTGCCAGTAGTATAAGGTTACGGGGGTACGAGCAGTACTTC.

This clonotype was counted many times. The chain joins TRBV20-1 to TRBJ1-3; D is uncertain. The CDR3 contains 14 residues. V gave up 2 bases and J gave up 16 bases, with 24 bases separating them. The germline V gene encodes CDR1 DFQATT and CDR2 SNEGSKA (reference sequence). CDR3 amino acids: CSARNPAAGPVGYF. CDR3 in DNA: TGCAGTGCTAGAAACCCCGCCGCGGGCCCCGTCGGGTATTTT.

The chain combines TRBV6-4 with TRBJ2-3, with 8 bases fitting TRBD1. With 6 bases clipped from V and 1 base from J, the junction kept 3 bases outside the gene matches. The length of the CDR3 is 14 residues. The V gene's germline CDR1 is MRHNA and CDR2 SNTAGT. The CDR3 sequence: CASRDRGRTDTQYF. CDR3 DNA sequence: TGTGCCAGCAGAGACAGGGGTCGCACAGATACGCAGTATTTT.

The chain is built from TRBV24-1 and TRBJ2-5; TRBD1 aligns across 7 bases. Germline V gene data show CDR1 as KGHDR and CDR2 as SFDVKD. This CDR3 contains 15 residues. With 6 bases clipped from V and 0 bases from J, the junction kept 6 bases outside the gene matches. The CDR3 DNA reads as TGTGCCACCAGTACGAGACAGGGTAACCAAGAGACCCAGTACTTC. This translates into CATSTRQGNQETQYF.

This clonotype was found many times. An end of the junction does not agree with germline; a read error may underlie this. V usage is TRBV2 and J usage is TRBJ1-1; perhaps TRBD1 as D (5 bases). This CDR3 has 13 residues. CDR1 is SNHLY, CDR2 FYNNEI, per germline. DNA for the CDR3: TGTGCCAGCACTGAACCGGCGGGGGTACGAGCTTTCTTT. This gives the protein CASTEPAGVRAFF. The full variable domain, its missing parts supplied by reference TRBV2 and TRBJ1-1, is EPEVTQTPSHQVTQMGQEVILRCVPISNHLYFYWYRQILGQKVEFLVSFYNNEISEKSEIFDDQFSVERPDGSNFTLKIRSTKLEDSAMYFCASTEPAGVRAFFGQGTRLTVV.

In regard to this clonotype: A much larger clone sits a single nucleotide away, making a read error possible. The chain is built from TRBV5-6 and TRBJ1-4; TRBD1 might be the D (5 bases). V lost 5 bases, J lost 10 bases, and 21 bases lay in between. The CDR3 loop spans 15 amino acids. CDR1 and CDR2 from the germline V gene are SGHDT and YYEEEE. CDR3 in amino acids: CASRQIQGGGGKLFF. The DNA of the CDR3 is TGTGCCAGCAGACAGATCCAGGGTGGCGGTGGAAAACTGTTTTTT.

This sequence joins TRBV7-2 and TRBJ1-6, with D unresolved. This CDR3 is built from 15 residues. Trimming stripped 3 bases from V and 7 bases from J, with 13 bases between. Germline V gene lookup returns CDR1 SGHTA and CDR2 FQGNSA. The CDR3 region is CASSFSTLGNSPLHF. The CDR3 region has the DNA TGTGCCAGCAGCTTTTCGACTCTGGGGAATTCACCCCTCCACTTT.

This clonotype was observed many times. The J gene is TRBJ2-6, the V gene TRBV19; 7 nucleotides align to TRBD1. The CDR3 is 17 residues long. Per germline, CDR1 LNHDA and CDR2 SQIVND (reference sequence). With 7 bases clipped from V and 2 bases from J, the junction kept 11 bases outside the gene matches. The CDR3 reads CASTLGQISPGANVLTF. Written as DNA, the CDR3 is TGTGCCAGTACCCTGGGACAGATCAGTCCTGGGGCCAACGTCCTGACTTTC.